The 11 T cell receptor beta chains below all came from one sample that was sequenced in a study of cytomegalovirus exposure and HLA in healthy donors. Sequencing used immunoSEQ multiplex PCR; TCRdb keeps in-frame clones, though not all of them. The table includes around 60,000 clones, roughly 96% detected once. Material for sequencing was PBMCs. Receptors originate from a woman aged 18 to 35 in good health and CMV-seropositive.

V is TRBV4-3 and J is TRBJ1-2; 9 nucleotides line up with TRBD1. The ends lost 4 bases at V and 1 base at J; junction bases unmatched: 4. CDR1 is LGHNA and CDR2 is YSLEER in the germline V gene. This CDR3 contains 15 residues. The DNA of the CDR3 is TGCGCCAGCAGCCGGACAGGGGCGAATAACTATGGCTACACCTTC. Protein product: CASSRTGANNYGYTF.

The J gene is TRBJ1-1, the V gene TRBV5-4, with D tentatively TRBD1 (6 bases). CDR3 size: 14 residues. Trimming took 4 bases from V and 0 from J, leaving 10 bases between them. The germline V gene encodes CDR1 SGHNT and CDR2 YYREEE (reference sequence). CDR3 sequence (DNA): TGTGCCAGCAGCCCGGACAGCCTGAACACTGAAGCTTTCTTT. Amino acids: CASSPDSLNTEAFF.

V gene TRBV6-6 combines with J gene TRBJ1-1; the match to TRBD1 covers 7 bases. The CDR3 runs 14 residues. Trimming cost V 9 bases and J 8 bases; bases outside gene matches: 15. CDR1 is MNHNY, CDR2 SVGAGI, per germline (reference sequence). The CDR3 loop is CASLESRGRDEAFF. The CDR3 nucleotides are TGTGCCAGTCTAGAGAGTAGGGGGCGCGACGAAGCTTTCTTT.

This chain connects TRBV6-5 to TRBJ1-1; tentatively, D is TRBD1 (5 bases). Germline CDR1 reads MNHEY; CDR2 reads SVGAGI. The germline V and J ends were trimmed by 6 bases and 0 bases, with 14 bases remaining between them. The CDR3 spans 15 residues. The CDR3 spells CASSHQDNMNTEAFF. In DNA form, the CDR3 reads TGTGCCAGCAGCCATCAGGACAACATGAACACTGAAGCTTTCTTT.

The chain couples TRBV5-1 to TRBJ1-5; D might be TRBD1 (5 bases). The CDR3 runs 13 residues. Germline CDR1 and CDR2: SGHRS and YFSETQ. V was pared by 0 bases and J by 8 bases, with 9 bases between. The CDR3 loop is CASSLAGSEPQHF. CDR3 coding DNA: TGCGCCAGCAGCTTGGCAGGGTCGGAGCCCCAGCATTTT.

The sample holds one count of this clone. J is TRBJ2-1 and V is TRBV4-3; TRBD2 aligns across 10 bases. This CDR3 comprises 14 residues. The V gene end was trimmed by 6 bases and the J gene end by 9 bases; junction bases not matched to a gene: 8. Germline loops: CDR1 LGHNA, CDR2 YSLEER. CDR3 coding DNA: TGCGCCAGCAGTGGGACTAGCGCCTTGGGTGAGCAGTTCTTC. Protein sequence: CASSGTSALGEQFF.

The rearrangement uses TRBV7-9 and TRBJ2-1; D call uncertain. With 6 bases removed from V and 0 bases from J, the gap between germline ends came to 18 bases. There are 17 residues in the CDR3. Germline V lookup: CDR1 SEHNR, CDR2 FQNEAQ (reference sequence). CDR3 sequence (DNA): TGTGCCAGCAGTTCGCCCGGGTTCGGATCCTCCTACAATGAGCAGTTCTTC. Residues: CASSSPGFGSSYNEQFF.

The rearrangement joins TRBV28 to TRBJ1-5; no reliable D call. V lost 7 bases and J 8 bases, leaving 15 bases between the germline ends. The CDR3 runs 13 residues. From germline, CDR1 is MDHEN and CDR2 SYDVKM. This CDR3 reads CASTPVNVKPQHF. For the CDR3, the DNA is TGTGCCAGCACCCCGGTAAACGTTAAGCCCCAGCATTTT. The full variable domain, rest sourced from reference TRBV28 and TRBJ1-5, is DVKVTQSSRYLVKRTGEKVFLECVQDMDHENMFWYRQDPGLGLRLIYFSYDVKMKEKGDIPEGYSVSREKKERFSLILESASTNQTSMYLCASTPVNVKPQHFGDGTRLSIL.

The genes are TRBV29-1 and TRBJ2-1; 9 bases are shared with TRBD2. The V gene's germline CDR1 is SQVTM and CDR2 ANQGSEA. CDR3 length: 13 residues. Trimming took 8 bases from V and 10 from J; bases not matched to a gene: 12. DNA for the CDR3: TGCAGCTCCCCGGCTCTAGCGGGACAAGAGCAGTTCTTC. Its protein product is CSSPALAGQEQFF.

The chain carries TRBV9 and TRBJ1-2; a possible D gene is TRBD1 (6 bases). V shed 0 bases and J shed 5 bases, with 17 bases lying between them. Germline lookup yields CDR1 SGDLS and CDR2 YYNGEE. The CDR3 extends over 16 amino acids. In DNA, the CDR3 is TGTGCCAGCAGCGTAGCCGGCTTAGAGGACAGTTATGGCTACACCTTC. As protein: CASSVAGLEDSYGYTF. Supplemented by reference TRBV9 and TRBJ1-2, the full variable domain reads DSGVTQTPKHLITATGQRVTLRCSPRSGDLSVYWYQQSLDQGLQFLIQYYNGEERAKGNILERFSAQQFPDLHSELNLSSLELGDSALYFCASSVAGLEDSYGYTFGSGTRLTVV.

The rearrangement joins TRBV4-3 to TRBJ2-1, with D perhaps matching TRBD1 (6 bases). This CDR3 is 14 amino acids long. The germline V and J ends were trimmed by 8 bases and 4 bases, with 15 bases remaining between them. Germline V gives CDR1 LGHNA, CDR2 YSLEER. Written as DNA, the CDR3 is TGCGCCAGCGAAACAGGGACGATTTACAATGAGCAGTTCTTC. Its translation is CASETGTIYNEQFF.